At least ten counts were recorded for the clone carrying this TCR beta chain. This record belongs to a study of neurological immune-mediated disorders. In TCRdb, the 5' RACE reads were re-called with MiXCR into one record per CDR3 protein. The data show some 15,000 distinct CDR3 sequences, about 7% seen once. Germline V gene data show CDR1 as DFQATT and CDR2 as SNEGSKA (reference sequence). The CDR3 has 16 residues. V lost 6 bases and J lost 6; bases outside the gene matches: 15. The cells used in sorted libraries, CD4+ or CD8+ T cells, numbered about a million. This TCR was sampled from a woman aged 40 to 55 in good health. The sequenced sample was CD8+ T cells from blood. This chain joins TRBV20-1 and TRBJ2-2; TRBD2 agrees at 8 bases. The CDR3 nucleotides read TGCAGTGCGACGGCTGGTAGCGGGGAAACCCCCGGGGAGCTGTTTTTT. This sequence encodes CSATAGSGETPGELFF.